This T cell receptor beta chain appears in the sequencing data of a study of T cell repertoires in cytomegalovirus infection. At the level of the study: Recently described HLA-C-restricted plus well-studied HLA-B-restricted CMV epitopes were used. It was the public TCR beta signatures that indicated both CMV infection and matching HLA type.

A single record per CDR3 protein comes from TCRdb applying MiXCR to the reads. The sample contains 900,000 to 950,000 distinct CDR3 sequences, approximately 30% of which appear only once. Study conclusions and caveats: CMV-specific HLA-C-restricted TCR beta clonotypes dominated the ex vivo response. There were carriers of CMV plus the relevant HLA, and cumulative public TCR beta family frequency identified them.

Germline V gene data show CDR1 as PRHDT and CDR2 as FYEKMQ (reference sequence). The CDR3 consists of 17 residues. Trimming shortened V by 3 bases and J by 1 base, and 16 bases separated the two germline ends. As to this clonotype: No antigen is known for it.

The rearrangement uses TRBV13 and TRBJ2-1; D perhaps matches TRBD2 (6 bases). The input for sequencing was cultured CD8+ T cells from PBMCs, taken from culture after CMV antigen stimulation. The TCR originated in a human donor in good health (CMV status not recorded). Some clones in this sample may be carry-over from other donors' samples. The CDR3 nucleotides read TGTGCCAGCAGCTTTGAAGGGGCGGGATCTTCCTACAATGAGCAGTTCTTC. Translating it yields CASSFEGAGSSYNEQFF.